Below, 16 T cell receptor beta chains from the same sample are listed, as sequenced in a study of blood T cell repertoires in COVID-19 (dated by TCRdb to about 2020). The library was made by the immunoSEQ multiplex PCR assay. The clones in this table, taken by TCRdb from immuneACCESS, are in-frame only. Not every clone is retained; where verified, under half of the shortfall comes from an unresolved V gene, and the cause of the rest is unknown. The sample has about 73,000 clones on record, more than 70% of them singletons. 5% to 6% of the sample goes to the ten largest clones. Sequenced material: peripheral blood. The source is a man aged 50 or older with active COVID-19.

V and J are TRBV27 and TRBJ2-4; the D is unclear. The CDR3 runs 15 residues. V lost 3 bases and J 0 bases, leaving 9 bases between the germline ends. Germline V gives CDR1 MNHEY, CDR2 SMNVEV (reference sequence). CDR3 loop: CASSFSILAKNIQYF. In nucleotides, the CDR3 is TGTGCCAGCAGTTTTAGCATACTAGCCAAAAACATTCAGTACTTC.

This clone was picked up one time. The V call is TRBV30, the J call TRBJ1-1; D uncertain. Germline V CDR1 and CDR2: GTSNPN, SVGIG (reference sequence). Trimming pared 4 bases from V and 5 bases from J, leaving 14 bases between. There are 13 residues in the CDR3. The CDR3 nucleotides read TGTGCCTGGATCTCACGGTCTCGGACTGAAGCTTTCTTT. This sequence encodes CAWISRSRTEAFF.

This chain uses TRBV9 with TRBJ2-7; TRBD1 matches 10 bases. CDR3 length equals 15 residues. Germline CDR1 and CDR2: SGDLS and YYNGEE. Losses at the gene ends were 4 bases for V and 2 bases for J; bases not matched to a gene: 6. The CDR3 nucleotides read TGTGCCAGCAGCTTCGGGACAGGGGCAACCTACGAGCAGTACTTC. Translating gives CASSFGTGATYEQYF.

J is TRBJ2-5 and V is TRBV11-2, with 7 bases matching TRBD2. CDR3 size: 13 residues. V was clipped by 5 bases and J by 4 bases; unmatched bases: 4. Germline V gives CDR1 SGHAT, CDR2 FQNNGV. CDR3 nucleotide sequence: TGTGCCAGCAGCCCGGGGGGAGGAGAGACCCAGTACTTC. Translation: CASSPGGGETQYF.

The chain recombines TRBV7-2 with TRBJ2-7; D ambiguous. V was cut by 5 bases and J by 0 bases, with 5 bases left in between. The V gene's germline CDR1 is SGHTA and CDR2 FQGNSA. This CDR3 is 12 amino acids long. The CDR3 nucleotides are TGTGCCAGCAGCCTCCCCTCCTACGAGCAGTACTTC. This encodes CASSLPSYEQYF.

The J gene is TRBJ2-5, the V gene TRBV28, with a possible D match to TRBD2 (5 bases). Germline V gives CDR1 MDHEN, CDR2 SYDVKM. V was pared by 5 bases and J by 4 bases, with 14 bases between. The CDR3 length is 14 residues. This chain's CDR3 is CASSLRATRETQYF. The CDR3, as DNA: TGTGCCAGCAGTCTCCGGGCAACTAGAGAGACCCAGTACTTC.

The chain joins TRBV6-5 to TRBJ1-2; TRBD1 is a possible D gene (6 bases). CDR1 is MNHEY, CDR2 SVGAGI, per germline. The V end lost 6 bases, the J end lost 2 bases, and 13 bases lay between the germline ends. The CDR3 extends over 14 amino acids. CDR3 in DNA: TGTGCCAGCAGGGGGTCCGGACAGAACTATGGCTACACCTTC. This gives the protein CASRGSGQNYGYTF.

In DNA, the CDR3 is TGCGCCAGCTCTGAGCAGGGAACGAACACTGAAGCTTTCTTT. Residues: CASSEQGTNTEAFF. This chain uses TRBV5-1 with TRBJ1-1; perhaps TRBD1 as D (5 bases). The CDR3 is 14 residues long. Trimming took off 7 bases at V and 1 base at J, with 14 bases between the two ends. Germline V lookup: CDR1 SGHRS, CDR2 YFSETQ.

The J gene is TRBJ2-3, the V gene TRBV6-5, with TRBD1 as a possible D gene (5 bases). Germline-derived CDR1 and CDR2 are MNHEY and SVGAGI. V shed 10 bases and J shed 4 bases, with 18 bases lying between them. CDR3 length: 14 residues. The chain's CDR3 is CATQKQAGSDTQYF. As DNA, the CDR3 is TGTGCCACCCAAAAACAGGCCGGCTCAGATACGCAGTATTTT.

This chain links TRBV29-1 with TRBJ2-7; D may be TRBD2 (5 bases). Trimming stripped 5 bases from V and 0 bases from J, with 17 bases between. Germline CDR1 reads SQVTM; CDR2 reads ANQGSEA. The CDR3 has 15 amino acids. CDR3 bases: TGCAGCGTTCGTCTTGAAGCGGCGTACTCCTACGAGCAGTACTTC. This gives the protein CSVRLEAAYSYEQYF.

This sequence joins TRBV12-3 or TRBV12-4 and TRBJ1-6, with TRBD1 as a possible D gene (5 bases). CDR3 length: 13 residues. V gave up 2 bases and J gave up 7 bases, with 6 bases separating them. The CDR3 reads CASSLKGNSPLHF. For the CDR3, the DNA is TGTGCCAGCAGTTTAAAGGGGAATTCACCCCTCCACTTT.

This chain joins TRBV30 and TRBJ2-3; no clear D gene. Germline V lookup: CDR1 GTSNPN, CDR2 SVGIG (reference sequence). The CDR3 is made up of 13 amino acids. Trimming cost V 4 bases and J 0 bases, with 8 bases left between them. CDR3 region: CAWKRESTDTQYF. For the CDR3, the DNA is TGTGCCTGGAAACGTGAGAGCACAGATACGCAGTATTTT.

This chain links TRBV2 with TRBJ2-4; 13 bases agree with TRBD2. CDR1 is SNHLY, CDR2 FYNNEI, per germline. This CDR3 has 15 residues. V shed 6 bases and J 8 bases; nucleotides not matched to a gene: 7. The CDR3 bases are TGTGCCAGCAGCAAAACCGGACTAGCGGGGGACATTCAGTACTTC. This gives the protein CASSKTGLAGDIQYF.

Points on this clone: Other DNA variants within this sample encode the same CDR3. This chain joins TRBV5-1 and TRBJ2-7; 10 bases map to TRBD1. Trimming removed 0 bases from V and 4 bases from J; junction bases left unmatched: 1. CDR1 and CDR2 from the germline V gene are SGHRS and YFSETQ. This CDR3 comprises 14 residues. The CDR3 protein is CASSLAGQGYEQYF. The CDR3 DNA follows: TGCGCCAGCAGCTTGGCGGGACAGGGGTACGAGCAGTACTTC.

The gene calls are TRBV5-1 and TRBJ2-1; 9 nucleotides align to TRBD2. The CDR3 is 14 residues long. CDR1 and CDR2 from the germline V gene are SGHRS and YFSETQ. V dropped 10 bases and J dropped 8; count of bases not matched to a gene: 13. The CDR3 bases are TGCGCCGGGGGACTAGCCCCAGGGGTTGATGAGCAGTTCTTC. It yields the protein CAGGLAPGVDEQFF.

This clone was seen a handful of times. The rearrangement uses TRBV11-3 and TRBJ2-5, with D unresolved. The V gene lost 3 bases and the J gene lost 5 bases, with 10 bases spanning the gap. The germline V gene has CDR1 SGHNT and CDR2 YENEEA. The CDR3 length is 13 residues. CDR3 amino acids: CASSLWYGETQYF. DNA of the CDR3: TGTGCCAGCAGCTTGTGGTACGGGGAGACCCAGTACTTC.